This TCR beta chain was sequenced during a study of blood T cell repertoires in COVID-19. Study as a whole: Some COVID-19 samples were acute and others convalescent; all came from the United States, Italy and Spain. T cells, B-cell-depleted T cells, or PBMCs provided the cDNA or gDNA that served as material.

Germline CDR1 SGDLS, CDR2 YYNGEE. Between the trimmed V and J ends, which lost 3 bases and 5 bases, there was a span of 20 bases. There are 16 residues in the CDR3. As processed by the authors: How many nucleated cells were present was estimated from reference gene primer amplification. Measured with immunoSEQ multiplex PCR; TCRdb has only the in-frame clones, and not every one. That table furnishes V, J and clone size, whereas the DNA furnished D and trimming. The repertoire consists of some 160,000 clones, with under 90% occurring once and the leading ten covering under 2.5%. The sample was peripheral blood. The chain joins TRBV9 to TRBJ2-5; D is possibly TRBD1 (6 bases). The TCR was taken from an elderly woman with acute or convalescent COVID-19. In nucleotides, the CDR3 is TGTGCCAGCAGCGCCCATCAGGACTCGAGGGGGGAGACCCAGTACTTC. Protein: CASSAHQDSRGETQYF.